The 7 T cell receptor beta chains in this list originate from one sample, sequenced in a study of post-analysis software for immune sequencing data. The study, taken as a whole, reports: Relative to controls, patients had about 5 TRBV segments at higher frequency, with TRBV5-6, TRBV5-1 and TRBV20-1 among these.

The TCR beta cDNA libraries carried unique molecular identifiers. Each CDR3 protein gets one entry after TCRdb re-called the PCR reads with MiXCR. The sample records hundreds of thousands of distinct CDR3 sequences, about 40% being singletons. For these TCRs, the target antigens are not known. Sample: blood. The receptors stem from a girl aged 5-17 years with multiple sclerosis.

The chain combines TRBV7-2 with TRBJ1-2, with 8 bases lining up with TRBD1. Germline CDR1 is SGHTA and CDR2 is FQGNSA. The length of the CDR3 is 15 residues. V gave up 2 bases and J gave up 0 bases; unmatched junction bases: 2. DNA for the CDR3: TGTGCCAGCAGCTTAAGGACAGGGACTAACTATGGCTACACCTTC. Translation gives CASSLRTGTNYGYTF.

This clonotype showed up just a few times. This chain's CDR3 is CASSSPAGTSYNEQFF. In DNA form, the CDR3 reads TGTGCCAGCAGCTCGCCAGCGGGGACTAGCTACAATGAGCAGTTCTTC. The chain uses TRBV11-1 and TRBJ2-1; 8 positions match TRBD2. Unmatched junction bases numbered 8, after V lost 4 bases and J lost 3 bases. CDR1 is SGHAT, CDR2 FQDESV, per germline (reference sequence). The CDR3 has 16 residues.

With regard to this clonotype: Germline and junction disagree at one end, which may indicate a read error. The chain is built from TRBV20-1 and TRBJ1-5; D possibly corresponds to TRBD1 (5 bases). In germline, CDR1 is DFQATT, CDR2 SNEGSKA (reference sequence). The CDR3 sequence is 12 residues long. The CDR3 sequence: CRATGGGQPQHF. The DNA of the CDR3 is TGCAGGGCTACTGGGGGGGGACAGCCCCAGCATTTT.

This clonotype has just a few counts. The chain has TRBV18 and TRBJ2-1; D remains unclear. The germline V and J ends were trimmed by 3 bases and 5 bases, with 8 bases remaining between them. The CDR3 sequence is 13 residues long. The germline CDR1 and CDR2 sequences are KGHSH and LQKENI. The CDR3 loop reads CASSPGLDNEQFF. DNA of the CDR3: TGTGCCAGCTCACCGGGCCTGGACAATGAGCAGTTCTTC.

This chain connects TRBV20-1 to TRBJ2-5; TRBD2 agrees at 9 bases. The CDR3 runs to 14 residues. After removal of 6 bases from V and 7 bases from J, the junction contained 12 bases not matched to a gene. CDR1 and CDR2 from the germline V gene are DFQATT and SNEGSKA (reference sequence). The CDR3 DNA reads TGCAGTGCCCCGCCCATAGCGGGGGAGGCGACCCAGTACTTC. As protein: CSAPPIAGEATQYF.

The CDR3 region is CASRKALGPGNTEAFF. Written as DNA, the CDR3 is TGTGCCAGCAGGAAAGCCTTAGGTCCCGGGAACACTGAAGCTTTCTTT. The chain couples TRBV25-1 to TRBJ1-1; D remains unclear. The CDR3 runs 16 residues. The germline V gene encodes CDR1 MGHDK and CDR2 SYGVNS. V was cut by 6 bases and J by 1 base, with 18 bases left in between.

This clonotype was detected only once. The V and J genes are TRBV6-5 and TRBJ2-1; no clear D gene. Trimming shortened V by 5 bases and J by 4 bases, and 12 bases separated the two germline ends. The CDR3 loop spans 14 amino acids. Per germline, CDR1 MNHEY and CDR2 SVGAGI. Written as DNA, the CDR3 is TGTGCCAGCAGTCGAGACAAGGCGTACAATGAGCAGTTCTTC. This codes for CASSRDKAYNEQFF.